Listed below are T cell receptor beta chains from one sample, sequenced in a study of shared clonotypes between healthy human individuals. TCRdb keeps only in-frame clones here, not all; method: immunoSEQ multiplex PCR. The sample comprises about 800,000 clones, 96% of which are singletons, and about 0.21% rests with the top ten. Sequencing used naive CD8+ T cells sorted from blood. Source of these receptors: a man younger than 45 in good health. The CDR3 runs from the conserved cysteine through the conserved F or W. The order of the fields is clone size, V gene, D gene, J gene, CDR3 protein, CDR3 DNA. D genes are given only for firm matches. A row's size may be missing; if present it is once, few, many or a size class.

clone size: .
V gene: TRBV28
D gene: TRBD1
J gene: TRBJ2-7
CDR3 protein: CASSLRPGQGFYEQYF
CDR3 DNA: TGTGCCAGCAGTTTACGCCCGGGACAGGGATTCTACGAGCAGTACTTC

clone size: .
V gene: TRBV27
D gene: TRBD2
J gene: TRBJ2-3
CDR3 protein: CASSTAGSADTQYF
CDR3 DNA: TGTGCCAGCAGTACAGCGGGATCAGCAGATACGCAGTATTTT

clone size: once
V gene: TRBV9
D gene: .
J gene: TRBJ2-2
CDR3 protein: CASRGLLTGELFF
CDR3 DNA: TGTGCCAGCAGGGGACTCCTCACCGGGGAGCTGTTTTTT

clone size: once
V gene: TRBV2
D gene: .
J gene: TRBJ2-7
CDR3 protein: CASSGASYEQYF
CDR3 DNA: TGTGCCAGCAGTGGGGCTTCCTACGAGCAGTACTTC

clone size: .
V gene: TRBV7-6
D gene: .
J gene: TRBJ2-2
CDR3 protein: CASSLRVGGGTGELFF
CDR3 DNA: TGTGCCAGCAGCTTACGTGTCGGGGGCGGCACCGGGGAGCTGTTTTTT

clone size: .
V gene: TRBV6-5
D gene: .
J gene: TRBJ2-1
CDR3 protein: CASSSPPNYNEQFF
CDR3 DNA: TGTGCCAGCAGTTCACCTCCTAACTACAATGAGCAGTTCTTC

clone size: .
V gene: TRBV27
D gene: .
J gene: TRBJ2-7
CDR3 protein: CASSLRQAYEQYF
CDR3 DNA: TGTGCCAGCAGTTTGAGACAGGCCTACGAGCAGTACTTC

clone size: .
V gene: TRBV7-8
D gene: .
J gene: TRBJ2-2
CDR3 protein: CASSLEIDTGELFF
CDR3 DNA: TGTGCCAGCAGCTTAGAGATTGATACCGGGGAGCTGTTTTTT

clone size: .
V gene: TRBV4-1
D gene: .
J gene: TRBJ2-6
CDR3 protein: CASSQVLSGANVLTF
CDR3 DNA: TGCGCCAGCAGCCAAGTTCTCTCTGGGGCCAACGTCCTGACTTTC

clone size: .
V gene: TRBV9
D gene: .
J gene: TRBJ2-7
CDR3 protein: CASSVKGGREQYF
CDR3 DNA: TGTGCCAGCAGCGTAAAAGGGGGACGCGAGCAGTACTTC

clone size: .
V gene: TRBV2
D gene: .
J gene: TRBJ2-1
CDR3 protein: CASSDPPSGHNEQFF
CDR3 DNA: TGTGCCAGCAGTGACCCTCCATCGGGGCACAATGAGCAGTTCTTC

clone size: .
V gene: TRBV4-3
D gene: TRBD2
J gene: TRBJ2-7
CDR3 protein: CASSSGTNSYEQYF
CDR3 DNA: TGCGCCAGCAGTTCCGGGACTAACTCCTACGAGCAGTACTTC

clone size: .
V gene: TRBV28
D gene: .
J gene: TRBJ2-5
CDR3 protein: CASAGTSSLQETQYF
CDR3 DNA: TGTGCCTCAGCAGGGACTTCTAGCCTCCAAGAGACCCAGTACTTC

clone size: .
V gene: TRBV25-1
D gene: TRBD2
J gene: TRBJ2-1
CDR3 protein: CASSASLSGSSYNEQFF
CDR3 DNA: TGTGCCAGCAGTGCTTCTCTTAGCGGGAGCTCCTACAATGAGCAGTTCTTC

clone size: .
V gene: TRBV29-1
D gene: .
J gene: TRBJ1-2
CDR3 protein: CSVETVPGQTKKANYGYTF
CDR3 DNA: TGCAGCGTTGAGACTGTCCCTGGACAGACAAAAAAAGCTAACTATGGCTACACCTTC

clone size: once
V gene: TRBV7-9
D gene: TRBD2
J gene: TRBJ2-3
CDR3 protein: CASSRGGADTQYF
CDR3 DNA: TGTGCCAGCAGTCGGGGAGGGGCAGATACGCAGTATTTT

clone size: .
V gene: TRBV6-6
D gene: .
J gene: TRBJ2-1
CDR3 protein: CASSAHEQFF
CDR3 DNA: TGTGCCAGCAGTGCTCATGAGCAGTTCTTC

clone size: .
V gene: TRBV5-4
D gene: TRBD1
J gene: TRBJ2-1
CDR3 protein: CASSLEGAALGSYNEQFF
CDR3 DNA: TGTGCCAGCAGCTTGGAGGGGGCGGCCCTGGGCTCCTACAATGAGCAGTTCTTC

clone size: .
V gene: TRBV7-8
D gene: .
J gene: TRBJ1-2
CDR3 protein: CASSYARGSHGYTF
CDR3 DNA: TGTGCCAGCAGCTACGCTCGGGGCAGCCACGGCTACACCTTC

clone size: once
V gene: TRBV6-6
D gene: .
J gene: TRBJ2-7
CDR3 protein: CASSYGENEQYF
CDR3 DNA: TGTGCCAGCAGTTACGGGGAGAACGAGCAGTACTTC

clone size: few
V gene: TRBV13
D gene: .
J gene: TRBJ2-7
CDR3 protein: CASSSSVYEQYF
CDR3 DNA: TGTGCCAGCAGCTCCTCAGTCTACGAGCAGTACTTC

clone size: .
V gene: TRBV11-2
D gene: .
J gene: TRBJ1-1
CDR3 protein: CASSFSAVGTEAFF
CDR3 DNA: TGTGCCAGCAGCTTCTCAGCCGTGGGGACTGAAGCTTTCTTT

clone size: .
V gene: TRBV27
D gene: .
J gene: TRBJ2-1
CDR3 protein: CASSLAFPLTVYNEQFF
CDR3 DNA: TGTGCCAGCAGTTTAGCCTTCCCCCTGACAGTTTACAATGAGCAGTTCTTC

clone size: .
V gene: TRBV7-9
D gene: .
J gene: TRBJ2-5
CDR3 protein: CASSRGGSQETQYF
CDR3 DNA: TGTGCCAGCAGCCGTGGAGGATCCCAAGAGACCCAGTACTTC

clone size: .
V gene: TRBV30
D gene: TRBD1
J gene: TRBJ2-7
CDR3 protein: CAWNPTGGEQYF
CDR3 DNA: TGTGCCTGGAACCCGACAGGGGGCGAACAGTACTTC

clone size: .
V gene: TRBV27
D gene: TRBD1
J gene: TRBJ2-7
CDR3 protein: CASSFGTGTIEQYF
CDR3 DNA: TGTGCCAGCAGTTTCGGGACAGGGACGATCGAGCAGTACTTC

clone size: .
V gene: TRBV9
D gene: .
J gene: TRBJ2-7
CDR3 protein: CASSGSEQYF
CDR3 DNA: TGTGCCAGCAGCGGCTCCGAGCAGTACTTC

clone size: .
V gene: TRBV7-9
D gene: .
J gene: TRBJ2-7
CDR3 protein: CASSQRQSYEQYF
CDR3 DNA: TGTGCCAGCAGCCAAAGACAATCCTACGAGCAGTACTTC

clone size: .
V gene: TRBV13
D gene: .
J gene: TRBJ2-7
CDR3 protein: CASSLGGRVYEQYF
CDR3 DNA: TGTGCCAGCAGCTTAGGCGGGAGAGTCTACGAGCAGTACTTC

clone size: .
V gene: TRBV14
D gene: .
J gene: TRBJ2-3
CDR3 protein: CASSQSRETVWGTDTQYF
CDR3 DNA: TGTGCCAGCAGCCAAAGCCGAGAGACAGTGTGGGGCACAGATACGCAGTATTTT

clone size: .
V gene: TRBV30
D gene: .
J gene: TRBJ2-5
CDR3 protein: CAWSMNSLRGETQYF
CDR3 DNA: TGTGCCTGGAGTATGAATAGTTTGAGAGGAGAGACCCAGTACTTC

clone size: .
V gene: TRBV29-1
D gene: TRBD1
J gene: TRBJ2-6
CDR3 protein: CSVDDRVSGANVLTF
CDR3 DNA: TGCAGCGTTGACGACAGGGTCTCTGGGGCCAACGTCCTGACTTTC

clone size: .
V gene: TRBV6-6
D gene: .
J gene: TRBJ2-7
CDR3 protein: CASRPAPLSSYEQYF
CDR3 DNA: TGTGCCAGCAGGCCCGCACCACTAAGCTCCTACGAGCAGTACTTC